This TCR beta chain was obtained from a study of cytomegalovirus exposure and HLA in healthy donors. Each of the donors was a healthy bone marrow donor. Study outcomes and limitations: For TCR beta chains, V- and J-gene trimming was later linked to a missense DCLRE1C variant. In a later analysis, across HLA loci, associated TCR counts were highest for DRB1, lowest for HLA-C.

CDR1 is SGHTA, CDR2 FQGNSA, per germline. The CDR3 runs to 14 residues. The junction had 1 base not matched to a gene; V was cut back by 3 bases and J by 4 bases. PCR amplification relied on 60 Vbeta primers (plus 13 Jbeta primers). Generated by immunoSEQ multiplex PCR, the TCRdb table keeps only in-frame clones and is missing some. This sample has 130,000 to 150,000 clones, with roughly three quarters found just once. This clone was counted many times. What it binds is unknown. The TCR was taken from a female donor in good health and CMV-seronegative. Source material: PBMCs. The rearrangement links TRBV7-2 to TRBJ2-1; 9 nucleotides agree with TRBD2. Here the CDR3 DNA reads TGTGCCAGCAGCTTCAGCGGGGGGTACAATGAGCAGTTCTTC. It translates to CASSFSGGYNEQFF.